This T cell receptor (beta chain) was identified in a study of cytomegalovirus exposure and HLA in healthy donors. Primers for the PCR totalled 60 Vbeta and 13 Jbeta. TCRdb's table, derived via immunoSEQ multiplex PCR, lists solely in-frame clones and lacks some. The sample carries around 97,000 clones, around 76% recorded once. CDR3 length: 12 amino acids. Germline values: CDR1 MDHEN, CDR2 SYDVKM. V gave up 3 bases and J gave up 12 bases, with 12 bases separating them. Sequences were obtained from PBMCs. The genes are TRBV28 and TRBJ2-1; tentative D call: TRBD2 (6 bases). This clonotype was sampled from a woman under 30 in good health and CMV-seropositive. CDR3 nucleotide sequence: TGTGCCAGCAGTTTGACACTAGCTTGGCAGTTCTTC. This translates into CASSLTLAWQFF.